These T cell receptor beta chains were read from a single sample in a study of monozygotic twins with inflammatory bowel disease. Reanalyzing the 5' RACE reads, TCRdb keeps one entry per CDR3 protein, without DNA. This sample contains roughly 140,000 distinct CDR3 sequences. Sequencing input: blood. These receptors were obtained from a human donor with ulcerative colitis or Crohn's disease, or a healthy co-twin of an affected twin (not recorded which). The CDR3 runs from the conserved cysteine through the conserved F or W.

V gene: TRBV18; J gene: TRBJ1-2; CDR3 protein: CASSPGDNYGYTF
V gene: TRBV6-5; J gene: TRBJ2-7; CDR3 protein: CASSSPGRSGSYEQYF
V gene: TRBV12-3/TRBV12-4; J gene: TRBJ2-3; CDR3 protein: CASSWGGPTDTQYF
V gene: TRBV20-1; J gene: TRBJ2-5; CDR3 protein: CSARERIISLAGGNRETQYF
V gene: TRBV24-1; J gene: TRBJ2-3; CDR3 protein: CATSLGMGTDTQYF
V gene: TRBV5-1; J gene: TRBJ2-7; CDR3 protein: CASSGALYEQYF
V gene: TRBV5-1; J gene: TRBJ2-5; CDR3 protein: CASTRHQTETQYF
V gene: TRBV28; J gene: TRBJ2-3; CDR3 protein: CASSFEASWANTQYF
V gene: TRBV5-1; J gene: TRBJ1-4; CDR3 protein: CASSAQGAEEKLFF
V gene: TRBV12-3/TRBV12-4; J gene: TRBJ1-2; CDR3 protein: CASSFGGSQGLRDGYTF
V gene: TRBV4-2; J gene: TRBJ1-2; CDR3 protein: CASSHGGGDGYTF
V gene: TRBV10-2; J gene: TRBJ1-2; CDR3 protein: CASSPQLDYGYTF
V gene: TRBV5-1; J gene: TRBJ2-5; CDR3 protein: CASSSQRVEETQYF
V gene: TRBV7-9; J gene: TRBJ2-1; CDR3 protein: CASSPPSGGYNEQFF
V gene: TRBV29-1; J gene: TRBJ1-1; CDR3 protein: CSVAPGWGMNTEAFF
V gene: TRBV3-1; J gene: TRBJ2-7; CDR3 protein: CASSQAPPGYEQYF
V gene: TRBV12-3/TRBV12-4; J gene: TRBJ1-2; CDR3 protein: CASSLGSGGYTF
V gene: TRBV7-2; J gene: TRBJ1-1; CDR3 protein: CASSSDRTGKGGTEAFF
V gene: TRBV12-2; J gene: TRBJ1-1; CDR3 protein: CASRRRDREKRDTEAFF
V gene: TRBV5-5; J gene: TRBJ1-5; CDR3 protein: CASSLDISQPQHF
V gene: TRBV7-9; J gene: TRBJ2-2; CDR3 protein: CASRPPLANTGELFF
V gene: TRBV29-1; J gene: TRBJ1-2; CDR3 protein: CSVGQDFYGYTF
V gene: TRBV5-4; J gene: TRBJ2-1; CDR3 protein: CASSGGTGRYNEQFF
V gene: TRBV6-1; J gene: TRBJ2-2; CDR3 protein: CASSPPTSTGELFF
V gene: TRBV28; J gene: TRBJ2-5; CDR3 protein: CASSLLIGGGETQYF
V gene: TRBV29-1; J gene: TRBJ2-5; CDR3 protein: CSPADPQRETQYF
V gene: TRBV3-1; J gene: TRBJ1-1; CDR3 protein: CASSQEWSNTEAFF
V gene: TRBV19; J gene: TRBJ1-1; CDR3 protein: CASMRGTGVLNTEAFF
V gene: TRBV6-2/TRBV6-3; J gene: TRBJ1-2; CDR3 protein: CASSNSGGYTF
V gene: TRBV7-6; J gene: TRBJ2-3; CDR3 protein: CASSPRTSGSTDTQYF
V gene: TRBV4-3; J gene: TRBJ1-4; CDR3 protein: CASSPDGGITTNEKLFF
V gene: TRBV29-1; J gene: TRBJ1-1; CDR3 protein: CSAARGTNTEAFF
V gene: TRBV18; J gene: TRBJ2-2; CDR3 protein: CASLPGSVNTGELFF
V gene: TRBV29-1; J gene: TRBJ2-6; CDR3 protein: CSVERDGANVLTF
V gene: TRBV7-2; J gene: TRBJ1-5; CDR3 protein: CASSLAGASNQPQHF
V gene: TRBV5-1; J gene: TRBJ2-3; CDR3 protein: CASRTGQLNSADTQYF
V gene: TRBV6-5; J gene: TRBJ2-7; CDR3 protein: CASSLDRDANEQYF